This T cell receptor beta chain was captured by sequencing in a study of T cell clones after liver transplantation. Study details: Tolerance: complete withdrawal held at least one year, liver enzymes staying within twice normal.

This clone was seen a single time. The CDR3 is made up of 14 amino acids. The germline V gene encodes CDR1 SGHRS and CDR2 YFSETQ. V lost 4 bases and J lost 6, with 14 bases in between. Profiling relied on immunoSEQ multiplex PCR, and the TCRdb table lists in-frame clones only, not all of them. Of tens of thousands of clones listed, 65% to 85% are singletons. The chain couples TRBV5-1 to TRBJ1-5, with D tentatively TRBD1 (5 bases). This clonotype originated in a human patient who received a liver transplant. The T cells may partly be graft donor cells. The sequencing here drew on CD4+ T cells from blood, taken 46 months after liver transplant. As DNA, the CDR3 is TGCGCCAGCAGCACTACAGGAGGGGCTCAGCCCCAGCATTTT. Amino acids: CASSTTGGAQPQHF.